This T cell receptor (beta chain) was sequenced for a study of control samples from healthy donors and cancer patients. Between the trimmed V and J ends, which lost 6 bases and 2 bases, there was a span of 11 bases. The CDR3 has 13 amino acids. Germline V lookup: CDR1 MNHEY, CDR2 SMNVEV (reference sequence). Produced via immunoSEQ multiplex PCR; TCRdb's table is partial and in-frame only. The sample gives roughly 100,000 clones, roughly 91% of which show up once; about 20% is in the top ten. Material: PBMCs. The chain carries TRBV27 and TRBJ2-7, with D unclear. The TCR was taken from a man aged 55 to 70 with lung cancer. The CDR3 region has the DNA TGTGCCAGCAGCCTGAGAGGACCCTACGAGCAGTACTTC. Translation: CASSLRGPYEQYF.